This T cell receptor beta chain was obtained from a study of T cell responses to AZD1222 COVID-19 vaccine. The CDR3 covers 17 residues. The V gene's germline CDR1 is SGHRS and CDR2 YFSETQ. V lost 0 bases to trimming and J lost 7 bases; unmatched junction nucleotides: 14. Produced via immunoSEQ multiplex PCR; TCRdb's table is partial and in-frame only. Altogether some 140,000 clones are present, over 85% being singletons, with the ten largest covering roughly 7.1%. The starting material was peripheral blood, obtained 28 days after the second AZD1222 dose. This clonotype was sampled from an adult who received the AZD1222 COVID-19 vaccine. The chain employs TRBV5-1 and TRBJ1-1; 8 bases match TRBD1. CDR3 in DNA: TGCGCCAGCAGCTTGGGAGACGGGACAGGCTCAACCCTTGAAGCTTTCTTT. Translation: CASSLGDGTGSTLEAFF.